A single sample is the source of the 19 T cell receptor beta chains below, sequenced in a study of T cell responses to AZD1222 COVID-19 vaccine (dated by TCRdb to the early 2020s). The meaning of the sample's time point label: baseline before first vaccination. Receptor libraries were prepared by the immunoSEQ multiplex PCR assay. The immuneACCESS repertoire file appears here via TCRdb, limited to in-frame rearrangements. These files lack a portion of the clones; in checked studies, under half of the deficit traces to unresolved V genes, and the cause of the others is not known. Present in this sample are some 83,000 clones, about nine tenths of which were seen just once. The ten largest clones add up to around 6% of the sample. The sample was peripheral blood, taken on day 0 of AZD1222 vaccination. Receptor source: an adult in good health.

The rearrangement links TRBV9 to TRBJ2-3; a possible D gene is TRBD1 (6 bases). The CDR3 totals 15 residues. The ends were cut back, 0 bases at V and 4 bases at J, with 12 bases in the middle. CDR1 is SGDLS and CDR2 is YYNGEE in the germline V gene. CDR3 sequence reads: CASSVEGVSPDTQYF. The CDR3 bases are TGTGCCAGCAGCGTAGAGGGGGTTTCCCCAGATACGCAGTATTTT.

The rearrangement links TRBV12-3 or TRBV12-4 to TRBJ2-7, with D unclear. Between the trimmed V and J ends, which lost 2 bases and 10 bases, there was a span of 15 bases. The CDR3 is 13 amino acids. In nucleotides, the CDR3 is TGTGCCAGCAGTTTAAATGGCGTGTCATCACAGTACTTC. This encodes CASSLNGVSSQYF.

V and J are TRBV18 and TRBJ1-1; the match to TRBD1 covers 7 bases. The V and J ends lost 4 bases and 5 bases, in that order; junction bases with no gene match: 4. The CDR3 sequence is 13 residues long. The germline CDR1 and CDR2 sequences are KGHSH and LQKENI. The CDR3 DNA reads TGTGCCAGCTCACGACAGGGAAGAACTGAAGCTTTCTTT. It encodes CASSRQGRTEAFF.

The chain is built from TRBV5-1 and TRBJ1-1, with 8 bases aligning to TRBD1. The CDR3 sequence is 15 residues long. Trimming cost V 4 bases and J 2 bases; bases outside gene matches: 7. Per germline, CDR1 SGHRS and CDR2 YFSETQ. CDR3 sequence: CASSQWTGTNTEAFF. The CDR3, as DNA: TGCGCCAGCAGCCAATGGACAGGGACCAACACTGAAGCTTTCTTT.

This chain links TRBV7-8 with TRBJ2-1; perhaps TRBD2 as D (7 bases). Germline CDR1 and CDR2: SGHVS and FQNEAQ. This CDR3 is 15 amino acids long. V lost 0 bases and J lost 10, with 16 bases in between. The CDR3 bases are TGTGCCAGCAGCTTAGCAAAAGGGGGGGCAGTCGAGCAGTTCTTC. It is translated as CASSLAKGGAVEQFF.

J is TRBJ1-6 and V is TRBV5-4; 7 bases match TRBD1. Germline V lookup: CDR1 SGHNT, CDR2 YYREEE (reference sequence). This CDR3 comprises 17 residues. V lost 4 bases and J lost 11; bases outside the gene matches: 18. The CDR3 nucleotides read TGTGCCAGCAGCGATTACCCGGACAGGCTAAGTATCCCACCCCTCCACTTT. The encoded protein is CASSDYPDRLSIPPLHF.

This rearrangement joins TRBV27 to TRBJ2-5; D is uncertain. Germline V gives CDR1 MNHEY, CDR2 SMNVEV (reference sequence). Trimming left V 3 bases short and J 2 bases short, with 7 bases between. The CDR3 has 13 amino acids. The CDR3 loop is CASSFTEQETQYF. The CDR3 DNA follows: TGTGCCAGCAGTTTTACAGAGCAAGAGACCCAGTACTTC.

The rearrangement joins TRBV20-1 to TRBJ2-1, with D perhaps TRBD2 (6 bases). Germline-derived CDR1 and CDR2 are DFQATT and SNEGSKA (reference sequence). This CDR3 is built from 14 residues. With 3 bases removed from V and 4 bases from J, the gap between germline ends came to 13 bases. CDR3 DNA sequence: TGCAGTGCTAGTGCTGGCGGGGTGTACAATGAGCAGTTCTTC. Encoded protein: CSASAGGVYNEQFF.

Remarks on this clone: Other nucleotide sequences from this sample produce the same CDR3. CDR3: CASSLGTTNEKLFF. Here the CDR3 DNA reads TGCGCCAGCAGCTTGGGGACAACTAATGAAAAACTGTTTTTT. This chain connects TRBV5-1 to TRBJ1-4; D is unresolved. V shed 0 bases and J shed 0 bases, with 3 bases lying between them. CDR3 size: 14 residues. Germline values: CDR1 SGHRS, CDR2 YFSETQ.

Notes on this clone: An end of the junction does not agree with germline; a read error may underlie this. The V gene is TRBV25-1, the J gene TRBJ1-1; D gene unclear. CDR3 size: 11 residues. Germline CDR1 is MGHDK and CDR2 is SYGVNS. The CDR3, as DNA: TGTGCCAGCGTCTTGAACTCTGAAGCTTTCTTT. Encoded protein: CASVLNSEAFF.

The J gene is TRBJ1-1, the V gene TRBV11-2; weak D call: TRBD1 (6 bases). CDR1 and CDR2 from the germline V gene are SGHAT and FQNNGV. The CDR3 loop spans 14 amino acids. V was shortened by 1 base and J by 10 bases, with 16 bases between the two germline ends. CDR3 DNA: TGTGCCAGCAGCTTAGCGGGACAAGCAACGGGAGCTTTCTTT. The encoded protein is CASSLAGQATGAFF.

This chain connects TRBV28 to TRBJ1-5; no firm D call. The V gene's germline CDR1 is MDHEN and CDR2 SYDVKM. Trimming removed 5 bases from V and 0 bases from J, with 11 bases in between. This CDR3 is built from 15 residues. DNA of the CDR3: TGTGCCAGCAGTCCGACGGGGTATAGCAATCAGCCCCAGCATTTT. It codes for CASSPTGYSNQPQHF.

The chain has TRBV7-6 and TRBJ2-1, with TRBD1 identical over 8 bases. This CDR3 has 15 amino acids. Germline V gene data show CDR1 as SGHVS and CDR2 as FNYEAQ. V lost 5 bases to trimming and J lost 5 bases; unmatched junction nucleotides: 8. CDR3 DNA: TGTGCCAGCAGCACCAGGGGGCGAGAGAACAATGAGCAGTTCTTC. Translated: CASSTRGRENNEQFF.

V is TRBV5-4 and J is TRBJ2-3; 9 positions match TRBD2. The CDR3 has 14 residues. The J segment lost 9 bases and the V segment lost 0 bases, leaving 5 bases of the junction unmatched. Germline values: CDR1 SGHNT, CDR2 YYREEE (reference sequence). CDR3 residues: CASSLGGGAPTQYF. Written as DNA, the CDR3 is TGTGCCAGCAGCTTGGGCGGGGGGGCCCCCACGCAGTATTTT.

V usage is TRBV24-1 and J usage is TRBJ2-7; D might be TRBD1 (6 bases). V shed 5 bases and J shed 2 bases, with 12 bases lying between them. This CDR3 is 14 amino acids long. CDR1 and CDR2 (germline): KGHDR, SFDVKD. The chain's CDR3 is CATSAAQGPYEQYF. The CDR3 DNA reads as TGTGCCACCAGTGCGGCCCAGGGGCCCTACGAGCAGTACTTC.

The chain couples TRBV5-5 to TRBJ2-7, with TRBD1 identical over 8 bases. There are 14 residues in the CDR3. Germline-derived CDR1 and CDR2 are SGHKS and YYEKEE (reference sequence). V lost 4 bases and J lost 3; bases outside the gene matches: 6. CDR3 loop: CASSAGQAVYEQYF. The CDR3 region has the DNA TGTGCCAGCAGCGCGGGACAGGCCGTCTACGAGCAGTACTTC.

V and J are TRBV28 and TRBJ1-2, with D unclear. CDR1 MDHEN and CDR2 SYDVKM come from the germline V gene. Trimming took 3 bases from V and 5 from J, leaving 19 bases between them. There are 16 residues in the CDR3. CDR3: CASSFNFVGSQYGYTF. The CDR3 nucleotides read TGTGCCAGCAGTTTCAATTTCGTTGGCAGCCAGTATGGCTACACCTTC.

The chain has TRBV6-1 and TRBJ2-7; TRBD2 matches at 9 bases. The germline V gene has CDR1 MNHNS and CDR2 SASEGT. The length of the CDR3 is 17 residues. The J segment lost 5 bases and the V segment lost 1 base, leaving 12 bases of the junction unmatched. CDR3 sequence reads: CASSEDSASGASNEQYF. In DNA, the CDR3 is TGTGCCAGCAGTGAAGATTCTGCTAGCGGGGCTTCTAACGAGCAGTACTTC.

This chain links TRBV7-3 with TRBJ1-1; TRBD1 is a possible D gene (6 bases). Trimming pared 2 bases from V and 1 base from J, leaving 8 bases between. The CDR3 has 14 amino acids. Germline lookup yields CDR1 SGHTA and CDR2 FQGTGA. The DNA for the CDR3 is TGTGCCAGCAGCTTACAGGGGAAGAACACTGAAGCTTTCTTT. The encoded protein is CASSLQGKNTEAFF. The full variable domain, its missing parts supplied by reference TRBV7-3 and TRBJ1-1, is GAGVSQTPSNKVTEKGKYVELRCDPISGHTALYWYRQSLGQGPEFLIYFQGTGAADDSGLPNDRFFAVRPEGSVSTLKIQRTERGDSAVYLCASSLQGKNTEAFFGQGTRLTVV.